The present T cell receptor (beta chain) was sequenced within a study of regulatory T cells in long-lasting Graves disease. Trimming pared 2 bases from V and 4 bases from J, leaving 6 bases between. Per germline, CDR1 ENHRY and CDR2 SYGVKD. This CDR3 has 13 amino acids. As to time point: newly diagnosed GD, antithyroid drugs for less than 3 months. PBMC-extracted RNA yielded the TCR library. For TCR beta, libraries came from iRepertoire HTBI primers and Arm-PCR of CDR3 regions. Via MiXCR, TCRdb re-called the multiplex PCR reads, giving one row per CDR3 protein. The sample includes roughly 500,000 distinct CDR3 sequences, approximately 14% of them seen just once. The same sample was also studied in work on T cells in Graves' hyperthyroidism and ophthalmopathy.

This sample comprised peripheral blood mononuclear cells (PBMCs), obtained at new diagnosis, from a patient treated with antithyroid drugs. The origin of this receptor is a woman aged 45-65 years with Graves disease. This chain links TRBV10-3 with TRBJ1-3; D remains unclear. CDR3 loop: CAISEALGNTIYF. DNA of the CDR3: TGTGCCATCAGTGAGGCATTGGGAAACACCATATATTTT.